The clone carrying this T cell receptor (beta chain) was detected a few times. The participants were between roughly 18 and 100 years old and came from 20 to 30 US areas. Participants classified as exposed had met a COVID-19 case within 2 weeks before study entry. The CDR3 consists of 15 residues. CDR1 and CDR2 from the germline V gene are MDHEN and SYDVKM. With V trimmed by 3 bases and J by 1 base, 3 bases remained unmatched. The data originate from a study of blood T cell repertoires in COVID-19. On the study more broadly: PBMCs, B-cell-depleted T cells, or T cells provided the cDNA or gDNA that made up the material.

The repertoire was sequenced with immunoSEQ multiplex PCR; TCRdb's copy has only in-frame clones and lacks some. This sample yields 350,000 to 500,000 clones, of which about 88% are seen a single time; roughly 1.4% belongs to the top ten. The sequenced sample was PBMCs or T cells enriched from blood (not recorded which). J is TRBJ1-5 and V is TRBV28; 7 bases line up with TRBD1. The TCR was taken from a woman aged 18-29 years who had been exposed to COVID-19. CDR3 bases: TGTGCCAGCAGTTTCCGACAGGGAAGCAATCAGCCCCAGCATTTT. Its protein is CASSFRQGSNQPQHF.